These 16 T cell receptor beta chains were all obtained from the same sample, sequenced in a study of liver allograft versus peripheral blood T cells. As for the study in general: The study compared liver allograft T cell receptor repertoires against peripheral blood repertoires of liver transplant recipients.

TCRdb fed the reads into MiXCR, producing one record per CDR3 protein. The sample includes 10,000 to 14,000 distinct CDR3 sequences, around a quarter seen only once; the top ten take about 1.4%. These receptor sequences come from a human patient who had a liver transplant. Some T cells here may be from the graft donor.

In its sample, this clonotype ranks as medium-sized. J is TRBJ1-3 and V is TRBV7-2, with 7 positions matching TRBD1. The ends lost 5 bases at V and 5 bases at J; junction bases unmatched: 6. From germline, CDR1 is SGHTA and CDR2 FQGNSA. The CDR3 spans 14 residues. As DNA, the CDR3 is TGTGCCAGCAGCCAAGGACAGGAGCGAAACACCATATATTTT. Residues: CASSQGQERNTIYF.

The table lists this clonotype with a few counts. The chain links TRBV15 to TRBJ2-1; the D gene is possibly TRBD2 (6 bases). The germline CDR1 and CDR2 sequences are LNHNV and YYDKDF (reference sequence). V lost 0 bases and J lost 3, with 12 bases in between. This CDR3 spans 16 amino acids. The CDR3 region is CATSRDGDFLYNEQFF. DNA of the CDR3: TGTGCCACCAGCAGAGATGGGGACTTCCTCTACAATGAGCAGTTCTTC.

V is TRBV30 and J is TRBJ1-4; 9 nucleotides line up with TRBD1. Germline assignment: CDR1 GTSNPN and CDR2 SVGIG (reference sequence). V gave up 7 bases and J gave up 7 bases; unmatched junction bases: 4. The CDR3 totals 12 residues. The CDR3: CASDRGGEKLFF. The CDR3 DNA is TGTGCCTCGGACAGGGGTGGTGAAAAACTGTTTTTT.

This clonotype has just a few counts. J is TRBJ2-7 and V is TRBV28; 8 bases are a match to TRBD2. Germline lookup yields CDR1 MDHEN and CDR2 SYDVKM. The CDR3 sequence is 14 residues long. Losses at the gene ends were 9 bases for V and 2 bases for J; bases not matched to a gene: 9. CDR3 loop: CASQWGSGAYEQYF. The CDR3 DNA follows: TGTGCCAGTCAGTGGGGTAGCGGGGCCTACGAGCAGTACTTC. The complete variable domain, with remaining parts taken from reference TRBV28 and TRBJ2-7, reads DVKVTQSSRYLVKRTGEKVFLECVQDMDHENMFWYRQDPGLGLRLIYFSYDVKMKEKGDIPEGYSVSREKKERFSLILESASTNQTSMYLCASQWGSGAYEQYFGPGTRLTVT.

By sample fraction, this clonotype is medium-sized (0.01 to 0.1%). V gene TRBV7-9 combines with J gene TRBJ1-1, with a possible D match to TRBD1 (5 bases). Germline values: CDR1 SEHNR, CDR2 FQNEAQ (reference sequence). There are 14 residues in the CDR3. V lost 6 bases and J lost 1, with 12 bases in between. The CDR3 DNA reads as TGTGCCAGCAGGTGGTGGGACCCGAACACTGAAGCTTTCTTT. Its translation: CASRWWDPNTEAFF.

Judged by abundance, this clonotype is medium-sized. The chain uses TRBV7-2 and TRBJ1-6; weak D call: TRBD1 (5 bases). Trimming stripped 4 bases from V and 14 bases from J, with 12 bases between. Germline V gene lookup returns CDR1 SGHTA and CDR2 FQGNSA. This CDR3 is built from 12 residues. The CDR3 DNA sequence: TGTGCCAGCAGCTCGGACCTGGACACCCTCCACTTT. Protein: CASSSDLDTLHF. The whole variable domain, filled in from reference TRBV7-2 and TRBJ1-6, reads GAGVSQSPSNKVTEKGKDVELRCDPISGHTALYWYRQSLGQGLEFLIYFQGNSAPDKSGLPSDRFSAERTGGSVSTLTIQRTQQEDSAVYLCASSSDLDTLHFGNGTRLTVT.

As regards this clonotype: A much more abundant neighbour one base away suggests this may be a read error. The chain links TRBV18 to TRBJ1-2; 9 nucleotides agree with TRBD1. V shed 2 bases, J shed 8 bases, and the junction held 12 bases outside the gene matches. Germline CDR1 KGHSH, CDR2 LQKENI. This CDR3 has 16 residues. The CDR3 protein is CASSPYHRQGELGYTF. For the CDR3, the DNA is TGTGCCAGCTCACCATATCACCGACAGGGGGAGTTGGGCTACACCTTC.

By share, this clonotype counts as medium-sized. J is TRBJ1-2 and V is TRBV24-1, with D perhaps matching TRBD1 (6 bases). Trimming removed 9 bases at V and 2 bases at J, with 18 bases between. CDR3 length equals 15 residues. Germline V gene data show CDR1 as KGHDR and CDR2 as SFDVKD. CDR3 in amino acids: CATSTGAGANYGYTF. CDR3 DNA: TGTGCCACCTCGACAGGAGCGGGGGCGAACTATGGCTACACCTTC.

This clonotype is medium-sized within its sample. V is TRBV10-3 and J is TRBJ1-6; possible D gene TRBD1, 5 bases. V was pared by 11 bases and J by 5 bases, with 16 bases between. CDR3 length: 14 amino acids. Germline V CDR1 and CDR2: ENHRY, SYGVKD. This CDR3 reads CASREGQDNSPLHF. Here the CDR3 DNA reads TGTGCCTCCCGTGAGGGGCAGGATAATTCACCCCTCCACTTT.

CDR3 sequence reads: CSARDWAGQNQPQHF. DNA of the CDR3: TGCAGTGCTAGAGATTGGGCGGGACAGAATCAGCCCCAGCATTTT. The rearrangement links TRBV20-1 to TRBJ1-5, with TRBD1 identical over 7 bases. This CDR3 is 15 amino acids long. Germline V gene sequence: CDR1 DFQATT, CDR2 SNEGSKA (reference sequence). V was clipped by 0 bases and J by 4 bases; unmatched bases: 6.

This clonotype is labeled as medium-sized (0.01 to 0.1%). The rearrangement joins TRBV18 to TRBJ1-3; D remains unclear. V was clipped by 3 bases and J by 4 bases, with 19 bases between them. The CDR3 consists of 17 residues. Germline lookup yields CDR1 KGHSH and CDR2 LQKENI. The CDR3 reads CASSPITKDFSGNTIYF. The CDR3 DNA is TGTGCCAGCTCACCGATCACCAAGGACTTTTCCGGAAACACCATATATTTT. Based on the CDR3 plus reference TRBV18 and TRBJ1-3, the full variable domain is NAGVMQNPRHLVRRRGQEARLRCSPMKGHSHVYWYRQLPEEGLKFMVYLQKENIIDESGMPKERFSAEFPKEGPSILRIQQVVRGDSAAYFCASSPITKDFSGNTIYFGEGSWLTVV.

This clonotype ranks as medium-sized. J is TRBJ2-1 and V is TRBV19, with 7 bases identical to TRBD2. Looked up from germline, CDR1 is LNHDA and CDR2 is SQIVND (reference sequence). V gave up 6 bases and J gave up 12 bases; unmatched junction bases: 17. CDR3 length: 15 residues. The CDR3 loop reads CASSLGGNPTHGQFF. Here the CDR3 DNA reads TGTGCCAGTAGCCTCGGGGGGAACCCAACCCACGGGCAGTTCTTC.

V gene TRBV7-9 combines with J gene TRBJ1-1; no firm D call. CDR3 length: 13 residues. Germline CDR1 reads SEHNR; CDR2 reads FQNEAQ (reference sequence). V was pared by 0 bases and J by 6 bases, with 8 bases between. This chain's CDR3 is CASSLAGRPEAFF. The CDR3 DNA reads TGTGCCAGCAGCTTAGCAGGGAGGCCTGAAGCTTTCTTT.

V is TRBV12-3 or TRBV12-4 and J is TRBJ2-5, with TRBD1 identical over 9 bases. V lost 4 bases to trimming and J lost 5 bases; unmatched junction nucleotides: 11. The CDR3 runs to 16 residues. CDR3 nucleotides: TGTGCCAGCAGTTATGGGAGGACAGGGGAAGGGGAGACCCAGTACTTC. Protein sequence: CASSYGRTGEGETQYF.

This clonotype counts as medium-sized. The genes are TRBV6-5 and TRBJ1-2; D remains unclear. The CDR3 totals 15 residues. Trimming stripped 5 bases from V and 2 bases from J, with 15 bases between. Per the germline V gene, CDR1 is MNHEY and CDR2 is SVGAGI. CDR3 sequence reads: CASSLGSAINYGYTF. As DNA, the CDR3 is TGTGCCAGCAGTCTCGGTTCCGCAATAAACTATGGCTACACCTTC.

This clonotype was counted between two and nine times. This chain joins TRBV20-1 and TRBJ1-1; 10 bases are shared with TRBD1. J lost 9 bases, V lost 4 bases, and 5 bases had no gene match. Germline V CDR1 and CDR2: DFQATT, SNEGSKA (reference sequence). The CDR3 is made up of 12 amino acids. CDR3 in amino acids: CSAMTGGNKAFF. The CDR3, as DNA: TGCAGTGCTATGACAGGGGGCAACAAAGCTTTCTTT.